This TCR beta chain was recorded in a study of cytomegalovirus exposure and HLA in healthy donors. As for the study in general: In terms of ancestry, the Caucasian-associated cluster contained 75% to 85% of the approximately 400 genotyped donors.

This clone was detected only once. Its antigen remains unidentified. The study's findings and limits: Reportedly, diagnosis of cytomegalovirus status by the classifier showed high specificity and sensitivity.

The PCR employed 60 Vbeta primers together with 13 Jbeta primers. Sequencing used immunoSEQ multiplex PCR; TCRdb keeps in-frame clones, though not all of them. The table includes about 150,000 clones, approximately 80% detected once. Sequenced sample: PBMCs. The sequence was collected from a man aged 35 to 55 in good health and CMV-seronegative.

The CDR3 spells CASSADWGVGEQFF. CDR3 sequence (DNA): TGTGCCAGCAGTGCGGATTGGGGGGTGGGCGAGCAGTTCTTC. The J gene is TRBJ2-1, the V gene TRBV6-4; D is perhaps TRBD2 (6 bases). From germline, CDR1 is MRHNA and CDR2 SNTAGT. The germline V and J ends were trimmed by 4 bases and 10 bases, with 17 bases remaining between them. There are 14 residues in the CDR3.